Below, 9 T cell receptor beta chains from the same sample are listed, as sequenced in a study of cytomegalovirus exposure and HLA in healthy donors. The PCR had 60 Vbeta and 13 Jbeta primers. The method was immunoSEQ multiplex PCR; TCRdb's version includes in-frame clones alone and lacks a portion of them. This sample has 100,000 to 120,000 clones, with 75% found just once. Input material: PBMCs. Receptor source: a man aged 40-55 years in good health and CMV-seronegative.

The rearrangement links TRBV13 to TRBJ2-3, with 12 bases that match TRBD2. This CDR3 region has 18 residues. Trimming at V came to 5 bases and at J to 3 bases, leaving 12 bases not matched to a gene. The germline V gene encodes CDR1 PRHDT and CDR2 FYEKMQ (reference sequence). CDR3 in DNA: TGTGCCAGCAGCGGAGCTAGCGGGGGGGCCCAACCGACAGATACGCAGTATTTT. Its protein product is CASSGASGGAQPTDTQYF.

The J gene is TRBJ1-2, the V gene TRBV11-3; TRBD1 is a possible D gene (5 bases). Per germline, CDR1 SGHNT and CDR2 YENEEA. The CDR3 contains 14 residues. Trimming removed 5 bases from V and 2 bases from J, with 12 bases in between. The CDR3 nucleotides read TGTGCCAGCAGCACGAGGTCAGGGAACTATGGCTACACCTTC. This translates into CASSTRSGNYGYTF. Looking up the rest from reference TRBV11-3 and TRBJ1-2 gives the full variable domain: EAGVVQSPRYKIIEKKQPVAFWCNPISGHNTLYWYLQNLGQGPELLIRYENEEAVDDSQLPKDRFSAERLKGVDSTLKIQPAELGDSAVYLCASSTRSGNYGYTFGSGTRLTVV.

DNA of the CDR3: TGTGCCGGTAGACTAGGTAGCACAGATACGCAGTATTTT. It codes for CAGRLGSTDTQYF. The V call is TRBV2, the J call TRBJ2-3; D is perhaps TRBD2 (6 bases). There are 13 residues in the CDR3. Germline V gives CDR1 SNHLY, CDR2 FYNNEI. V gave up 11 bases and J gave up 0 bases, with 12 bases separating them.

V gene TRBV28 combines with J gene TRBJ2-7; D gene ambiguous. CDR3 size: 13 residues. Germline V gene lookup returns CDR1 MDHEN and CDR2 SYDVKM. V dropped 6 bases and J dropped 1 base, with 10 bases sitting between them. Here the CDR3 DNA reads TGTGCCAGCAGCCTTACATTGTCCTACGAGCAGTACTTC. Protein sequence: CASSLTLSYEQYF. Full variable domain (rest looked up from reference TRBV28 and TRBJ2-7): DVKVTQSSRYLVKRTGEKVFLECVQDMDHENMFWYRQDPGLGLRLIYFSYDVKMKEKGDIPEGYSVSREKKERFSLILESASTNQTSMYLCASSLTLSYEQYFGPGTRLTVT.

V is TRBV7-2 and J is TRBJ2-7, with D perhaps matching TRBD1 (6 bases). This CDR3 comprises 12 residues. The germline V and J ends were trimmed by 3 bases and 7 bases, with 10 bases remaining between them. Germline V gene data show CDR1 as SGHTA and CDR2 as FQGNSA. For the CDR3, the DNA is TGTGCCAGCAGCTTGCAGGGGTGGGAGCAGTACTTC. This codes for CASSLQGWEQYF.

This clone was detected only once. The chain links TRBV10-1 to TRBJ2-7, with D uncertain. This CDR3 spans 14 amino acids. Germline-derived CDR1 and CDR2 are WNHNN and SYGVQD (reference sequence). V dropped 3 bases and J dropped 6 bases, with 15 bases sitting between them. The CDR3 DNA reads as TGCGCCAGCAGTGATTGGCCCCAAGAGGCCGAGCAGTACTTC. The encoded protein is CASSDWPQEAEQYF.

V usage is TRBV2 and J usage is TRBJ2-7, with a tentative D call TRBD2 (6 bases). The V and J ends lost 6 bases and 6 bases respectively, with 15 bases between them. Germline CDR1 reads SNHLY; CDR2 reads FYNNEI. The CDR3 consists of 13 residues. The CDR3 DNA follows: TGTGCCAGCAGAGGACCTTTGGGAGGCGAGCAGTACTTC. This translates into CASRGPLGGEQYF.

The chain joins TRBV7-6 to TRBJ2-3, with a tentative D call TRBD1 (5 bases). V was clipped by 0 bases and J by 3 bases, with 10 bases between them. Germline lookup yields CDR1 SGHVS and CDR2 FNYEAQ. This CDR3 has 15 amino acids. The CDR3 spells CASSLAQGWTDTQYF. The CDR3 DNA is TGTGCCAGCAGCTTAGCCCAGGGATGGACAGATACGCAGTATTTT. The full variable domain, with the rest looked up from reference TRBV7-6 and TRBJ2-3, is GAGVSQSPRYKVTKRGQDVALRCDPISGHVSLYWYRQALGQGPEFLTYFNYEAQQDKSGLPNDRFSAERPEGSISTLTIQRTEQRDSAMYRCASSLAQGWTDTQYFGPGTRLTVL.

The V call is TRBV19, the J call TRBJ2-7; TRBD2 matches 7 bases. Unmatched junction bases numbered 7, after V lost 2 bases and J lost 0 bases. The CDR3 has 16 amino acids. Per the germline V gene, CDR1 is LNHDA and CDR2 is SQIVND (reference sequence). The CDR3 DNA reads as TGTGCCAGTAGTATAACAGGCGGGGGAAGCTCCTACGAGCAGTACTTC. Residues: CASSITGGGSSYEQYF.